This record looks at one T cell receptor beta chain sequence and its context. The CDR3 spans 12 residues. Germline CDR1 reads SEHNR; CDR2 reads FQNEAQ (reference sequence). V lost 6 bases and J lost 7, with 12 bases in between. Measured with immunoSEQ multiplex PCR; TCRdb has only the in-frame clones, and not every one. Found here are 70,000 to 95,000 clones, 80% to 95% of them singletons; the top ten hold roughly 6.9%. This entry belongs to a study of OX40 agonist ivuxolimab in advanced cancers. The source was CD4+ or CD8+ T cells sorted from blood, collected in a trial of the OX40 agonist ivuxolimab. The TCR was taken from an adult with an advanced solid tumor such as melanoma, head and neck, liver or kidney cancer. This sequence joins TRBV7-9 and TRBJ1-2; D perhaps matches TRBD1 (6 bases). In nucleotides, the CDR3 is TGTGCCAGCAGAGCTACAGGGCCTGGCTACACCTTC. Its protein product is CASRATGPGYTF.